This T cell receptor (beta chain) derives from a study of blood T cell repertoires in COVID-19. TCRdb's copy holds only in-frame clones and misses some; the assay was immunoSEQ multiplex PCR. The sample consists of 270,000 or so clones, 75% to 90% of them appearing once. This clone occurred once. The CDR3 loop spans 17 amino acids. V lost 8 bases to trimming and J lost 0 bases, with 20 bases between them. Germline values: CDR1 KGHSH, CDR2 LQKENI. Sequenced: peripheral blood. The chain combines TRBV18 with TRBJ1-3, with a possible D match to TRBD1 (6 bases). The TCR was taken from a woman aged 35 to 49 who had recovered from COVID-19. CDR3 DNA: TGTGCCAGCACAAAGACAGGTTTGGTGCACTCTGGAAACACCATATATTTT. This translates into CASTKTGLVHSGNTIYF.